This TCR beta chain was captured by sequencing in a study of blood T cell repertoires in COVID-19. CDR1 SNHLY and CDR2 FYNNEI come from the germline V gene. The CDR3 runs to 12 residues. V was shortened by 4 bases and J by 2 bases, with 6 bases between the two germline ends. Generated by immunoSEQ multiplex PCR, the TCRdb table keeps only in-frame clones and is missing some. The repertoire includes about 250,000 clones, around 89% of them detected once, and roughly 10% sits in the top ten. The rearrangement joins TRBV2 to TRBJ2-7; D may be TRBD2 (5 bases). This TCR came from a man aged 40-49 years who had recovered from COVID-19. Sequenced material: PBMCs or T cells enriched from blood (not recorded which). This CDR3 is CASSGETYEQYF. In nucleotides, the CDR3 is TGTGCCAGCAGTGGGGAGACCTACGAGCAGTACTTC.